What follows describes a single T cell receptor beta chain. Its antigen is not known. This entry is derived from a study of T cell responses to AZD1222 COVID-19 vaccine. Broader study findings: White British people made up most donors, females outnumbered males, and clonal diversity was possibly underestimated. Baseline serology detected seropositivity in only 5 or 6 AZD1222 recipients. Repertoire collection took place solely once the T cell response had peaked.

Per the germline V gene, CDR1 is MNHEY and CDR2 is SVGAGI. The V end lost 8 bases, the J end lost 5 bases, and 21 bases lay between the germline ends. The CDR3 extends over 15 amino acids. The repertoire was sequenced with immunoSEQ multiplex PCR; TCRdb's copy has only in-frame clones and lacks some. The sample lists approximately 120,000 clones; approximately 88% were seen once. Here the sequenced sample was peripheral blood, taken on day 0 of MenACWY control vaccination. The chain is built from TRBV6-5 and TRBJ2-5; D might be TRBD1 (6 bases). The receptor comes from an adult in good health. CDR3 sequence (DNA): TGTGCCAGCCTCTCCCTGGGGTCAGGGGTGGAGACCCAGTACTTC. This gives the protein CASLSLGSGVETQYF.